This is a list of T cell receptor beta chains from one sample in a study of blood T cell repertoires in COVID-19. Sequenced by immunoSEQ multiplex PCR; TCRdb stores in-frame clones only, minus some. This table holds 200,000 to 250,000 clones, about 88% found once. Sequences were obtained from peripheral blood. These receptors originate from a woman in her forties or fifties with COVID-19, enrolled during active disease. CDR3s leave out the opening cysteine and the closing phenylalanine or tryptophan. The D gene is left open where the match is weak.

D	length	V	J	CDR3
TRBD1	14	TRBV7-9	TRBJ2-3	ASSLGIGGGTDTQY
-	10	TRBV28	TRBJ2-2	ASSFGGGELF
TRBD2	12	TRBV10-2	TRBJ2-1	ASRAGTSAVEQF
-	12	TRBV19	TRBJ1-5	ASKDGAFNQPQH
TRBD2	16	TRBV6-1	TRBJ2-2	ASSEAPLAAYNTGELF
-	16	TRBV7-2	TRBJ2-7	ASSLRGIRTRRSYEQY
-	11	TRBV10-1	TRBJ1-1	ASSESGRTEAF
-	14	TRBV28	TRBJ1-1	ASTSQGRESYTEAF
TRBD2	16	TRBV2	TRBJ2-3	ASSAGTSGGRGTDTQY
-	13	TRBV5-1	TRBJ1-6	ASSLGWQGNSPLH